This record concerns one T cell receptor beta chain sequence. Its antigen remains unknown. Donors were healthy HIV-negative adults without recent acute infections or vaccinations. The repertoire was sequenced with immunoSEQ multiplex PCR; TCRdb's copy has only in-frame clones and lacks some. The profile shows 950,000 to 1,100,000 clones, roughly 80% of them singletons. Trimming shortened V by 5 bases and J by 4 bases, and 17 bases separated the two germline ends. The CDR3 has 15 residues. Germline V gene lookup returns CDR1 MDHEN and CDR2 SYDVKM. The data were taken from a study of shared clonotypes between healthy human individuals. Study-level information: Contributing individuals were a couple of females and a few males aged 18 to 49.

General study points: Estimated richness values were generally larger in naive subsets than in memory subsets. Few donors restricted represented genetic and exposure-history diversity.

The TCR comes from a man aged 18 to 35 in good health. Sequenced input: memory CD4+ T cells sorted from blood. Subset noted: CD45RA-negative fraction. This chain links TRBV28 with TRBJ1-2; a weak D match, TRBD1 (5 bases). This CDR3 reads CASSDAIGDVYGYTF. CDR3 nucleotide sequence: TGTGCCAGCAGTGACGCTATAGGGGATGTCTATGGCTACACCTTC.